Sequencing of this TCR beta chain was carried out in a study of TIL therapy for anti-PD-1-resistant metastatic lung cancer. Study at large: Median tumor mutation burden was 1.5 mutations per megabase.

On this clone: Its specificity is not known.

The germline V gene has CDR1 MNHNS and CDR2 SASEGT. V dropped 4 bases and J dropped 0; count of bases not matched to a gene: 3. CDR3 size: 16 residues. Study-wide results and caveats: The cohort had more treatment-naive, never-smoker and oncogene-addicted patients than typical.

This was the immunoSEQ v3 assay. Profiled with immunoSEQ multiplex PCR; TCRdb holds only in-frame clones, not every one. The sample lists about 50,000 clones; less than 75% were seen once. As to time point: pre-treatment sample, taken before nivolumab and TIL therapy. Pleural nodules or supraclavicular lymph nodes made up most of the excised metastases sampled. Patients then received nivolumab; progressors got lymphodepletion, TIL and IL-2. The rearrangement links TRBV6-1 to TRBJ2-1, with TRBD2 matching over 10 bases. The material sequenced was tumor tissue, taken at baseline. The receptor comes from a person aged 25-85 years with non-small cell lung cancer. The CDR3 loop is CASSGLAGSSYNEQFF. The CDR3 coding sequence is TGTGCCAGCAGTGGACTAGCGGGCAGCTCCTACAATGAGCAGTTCTTC.